Reported below is one T cell receptor (beta chain). Its antigen is currently unknown. Germline loops: CDR1 MNHEY, CDR2 SMNVEV (reference sequence). This CDR3 spans 15 amino acids. The junction had 2 bases not matched to a gene; V was cut back by 5 bases and J by 0 bases. This sample was taken from a study of cytomegalovirus exposure and HLA in healthy donors. Healthy bone marrow donors supplied every sample. Study-level points and caveats: It was taken for granted in presence/absence analyses that sequencing depth across donors was roughly uniform. Compared with the roughly 700-donor mean, an Asian-associated ancestry cluster reportedly had fewer N-insertions, according to a later analysis. TCR beta V- and J-gene trimming, according to a later analysis, was linked to a missense DCLRE1C variant.

The PCR contained 60 Vbeta and 13 Jbeta primers. Measured with immunoSEQ multiplex PCR; TCRdb has only the in-frame clones, and not every one. This sample yields over 95,000 clones, of which roughly 82% are seen a single time; about a tenth belongs to the top ten. The V and J genes are TRBV27 and TRBJ1-2; 11 bases match TRBD1. The sample taken for sequencing was PBMCs. The receptor was derived from a man in his forties or fifties in good health and CMV-seropositive. The CDR3: CASSGQGAANYGYTF. The CDR3 DNA reads as TGTGCCAGCAGTGGACAGGGGGCAGCTAACTATGGCTACACCTTC.